The sequence of this T cell receptor (beta chain) was determined in a study of CD8 T cells in ankylosing spondylitis. General study results and limits: Within peripheral blood, clones linked to disease were CD8+ and relatively rare. The study looked at matched synovial fluid samples from ankylosing spondylitis patients. Disease-linked clones were reported to be significantly enriched there. Certain motif variants had earlier been reported in reactive arthritis synovial fluid and blood. For ankylosing spondylitis blood, a TCR beta motif of 7 to 9 highly homologous variants appeared characteristic.

This clonotype has a handful of counts. No antigen is known for it. CDR3 length equals 14 residues. The V end was cut by 0 bases, the J end by 0 bases, with 6 bases between. Germline V CDR1 and CDR2: SQVTM, ANQGSEA. TCRdb reanalysed the 5' RACE reads using MiXCR and keeps one entry per CDR3 protein. Seen here are 220,000 or so distinct CDR3 sequences, roughly 18% observed once, and the top ten hold about 42%. Sequencing was carried out using blood, either unsorted or a sorted T cell fraction (not recorded which). V is TRBV29-1 and J is TRBJ2-1; D not certain. This clonotype originated in a male donor with ankylosing spondylitis. CDR3 nucleotide sequence: TGCAGCGTTGAAGAGGTTAGCTCCTACAATGAGCAGTTCTTC. Translating it yields CSVEEVSSYNEQFF.